This T cell receptor (beta chain) stems from a study of blood T cell repertoires in COVID-19. V lost 7 bases to trimming and J lost 3 bases; unmatched junction nucleotides: 3. The CDR3 sequence is 12 residues long. Per germline, CDR1 SNHLY and CDR2 FYNNEI. Some clones are missing from TCRdb's copy, which holds only in-frame ones; the method was immunoSEQ multiplex PCR. The sample has 95,000 to 120,000 clones; approximately 84% are singletons. This rearrangement joins TRBV2 to TRBJ2-7; 7 bases are a match to TRBD1. The TCR originated in a man between 35 and 55 years old with acute or convalescent COVID-19. The sequencing input was peripheral blood. This CDR3 is CASTRQGYEQYF. CDR3 nucleotide sequence: TGTGCCAGCACCCGACAGGGCTACGAGCAGTACTTC.